Below, 26 T cell receptor beta chains from the same sample are listed, as sequenced in a study of T cells after somatic rescue of genetic block. The assay was immunoSEQ multiplex PCR, and TCRdb's table has in-frame clones only and misses some. The sample has about 14,000 clones; over 60% are singletons. The sequencing sample was made of peripheral blood mononuclear cells (PBMCs). The receptors originated from a young man.

The chain carries TRBV28 and TRBJ2-5, with D tentatively TRBD1 or TRBD2 (6 bases each). In germline, CDR1 is MDHEN, CDR2 SYDVKM. This CDR3 has 15 amino acids. V lost 2 bases, J lost 1 base, and 11 bases lay in between. This CDR3 is CASSLTWGAQETQYF. The CDR3 DNA is TGTGCCAGCAGTTTAACTTGGGGGGCCCAAGAGACCCAGTACTTC.

V gene TRBV6-5 combines with J gene TRBJ1-1; 7 nucleotides match TRBD1. CDR3 length: 15 amino acids. The germline CDR1 and CDR2 sequences are MNHEY and SVGAGI. V shed 1 base and J 5 bases; nucleotides not matched to a gene: 7. CDR3 in amino acids: CASSYFIGGGTEAFF. CDR3 bases: TGTGCCAGCAGTTACTTTATAGGGGGCGGGACTGAAGCTTTCTTT.

The CDR3 nucleotides are TGTGCCAGCAGCCCGACTCACTACGAGCAGTACTTC. Translating it yields CASSPTHYEQYF. V and J are TRBV6-5 and TRBJ2-7; no definite D call. Trimming pared 6 bases from V and 3 bases from J, leaving 9 bases between. This CDR3 is 12 amino acids long. Germline V gives CDR1 MNHEY, CDR2 SVGAGI.

V and J are TRBV10-3 and TRBJ1-6; 7 nucleotides align to TRBD1. This CDR3 spans 15 amino acids. Trimming removed 5 bases from V and 1 base from J; junction bases left unmatched: 2. Germline V lookup: CDR1 ENHRY, CDR2 SYGVKD. CDR3 sequence reads: CAISLTGSYNSPLHF. The CDR3 DNA reads TGTGCCATCAGTTTGACAGGGTCCTATAATTCACCCCTCCACTTT.

The chain carries TRBV18 and TRBJ1-3, with 9 nucleotides matching TRBD1. Germline trimming cut 3 bases from V and 7 bases from J; bases unmatched to any gene: 10. The CDR3 runs 16 residues. Germline CDR1 is KGHSH and CDR2 is LQKENI. The CDR3 is CASSPDRGIKDNTIYF. The CDR3 nucleotides read TGTGCCAGCTCACCCGACAGGGGGATCAAAGACAACACCATATATTTT.

This chain joins TRBV6-6 and TRBJ1-4; D perhaps matches TRBD1 (5 bases). The CDR3 loop spans 12 amino acids. Germline-derived CDR1 and CDR2 are MNHNY and SVGAGI (reference sequence). The germline V and J ends were trimmed by 5 bases and 8 bases, with 9 bases remaining between them. CDR3 amino acids: CASSREGEKLFF. The CDR3, as DNA: TGTGCCAGCAGTAGGGAGGGGGAAAAACTGTTTTTT.

This clone appeared a few times. This chain uses TRBV10-3 with TRBJ2-2, with 11 nucleotides matching TRBD2. This CDR3 has 16 residues. Germline V gene data show CDR1 as ENHRY and CDR2 as SYGVKD. After removal of 6 bases from V and 8 bases from J, the junction contained 11 bases not matched to a gene. The CDR3 sequence is CAISTSGGQEWGELFF. As DNA, the CDR3 is TGTGCCATCAGCACTAGCGGGGGCCAAGAGTGGGGGGAGCTGTTTTTT.

The DNA for the CDR3 is TGCGCCAGCAGTGAACGGAGCGGGGGTCCCTACGAGCAGTACTTC. This gives the protein CASSERSGGPYEQYF. The chain uses TRBV10-1 and TRBJ2-7; 8 bases fit TRBD2. Unmatched junction bases numbered 6, after V lost 3 bases and J lost 2 bases. There are 15 residues in the CDR3. CDR1 and CDR2 from the germline V gene are WNHNN and SYGVQD (reference sequence).

V and J are TRBV27 and TRBJ2-7; 7 nucleotides agree with TRBD1. After removal of 4 bases from V and 13 bases from J, the junction contained 7 bases not matched to a gene. In germline, CDR1 is MNHEY, CDR2 SMNVEV (reference sequence). This CDR3 comprises 11 residues. The CDR3 DNA reads TGTGCCAGCAGTTCCTGGACAGGTGCCTACTTC. As protein: CASSSWTGAYF.

The DNA for the CDR3 is TGTGCCAGCAGTGAATCGGCCGGGACAAGATCACCCCTCCACTTT. Its translation: CASSESAGTRSPLHF. The V and J genes are TRBV25-1 and TRBJ1-6; a weak D match, TRBD1 (6 bases). Trimming cost V 1 base and J 10 bases, with 14 bases left between them. This CDR3 has 15 amino acids. In germline, CDR1 is MGHDK, CDR2 SYGVNS.

The chain combines TRBV11-2 with TRBJ2-7, with a weak D call TRBD1 (8 bases). The germline V gene encodes CDR1 SGHAT and CDR2 FQNNGV. V lost 5 bases and J 3 bases, leaving 20 bases between the germline ends. The CDR3 is made up of 16 amino acids. The CDR3 nucleotides are TGTGCCAGCAGCCAGGGAGGGACAGGCCTCCTCTACGAGCAGTACTTC. Protein sequence: CASSQGGTGLLYEQYF.

The gene calls are TRBV10-3 and TRBJ2-5; 10 bases fit TRBD1. Trimming cost V 4 bases and J 4 bases; bases outside gene matches: 6. This CDR3 spans 15 amino acids. CDR1 ENHRY and CDR2 SYGVKD come from the germline V gene. Written as DNA, the CDR3 is TGTGCCATCAGTGGCCCCGGGACAGGGGCAGAGACCCAGTACTTC. This encodes CAISGPGTGAETQYF.

V is TRBV11-2 and J is TRBJ1-6; perhaps TRBD1 as D (5 bases). The V gene's germline CDR1 is SGHAT and CDR2 FQNNGV. The length of the CDR3 is 15 residues. Trimming left V 5 bases short and J 7 bases short, with 15 bases between. The CDR3 nucleotides are TGTGCCAGCAGCGCCAGAGGGGACCCAAATTCACCCCTCCACTTT. Its translation is CASSARGDPNSPLHF.

In this sample, this clone turned up once. CDR3 nucleotides: TGTGCCAGCAGTGCTACAGGGGAACTTCAACGCCTCCACTTT. This translates into CASSATGELQRLHF. V gene TRBV6-6 combines with J gene TRBJ1-6, with 7 nucleotides matching TRBD1. V trimming: 5 bases; J trimming: 15 bases; junction bases outside the gene matches: 13. The CDR3 covers 14 residues. CDR1 is MNHNY and CDR2 is SVGAGI in the germline V gene (reference sequence).

This clone was found once. The chain employs TRBV2 and TRBJ1-2; TRBD1 might be the D (5 bases). From germline, CDR1 is SNHLY and CDR2 FYNNEI. The CDR3 is 16 residues long. Trimming cost V 3 bases and J 3 bases, with 17 bases left between them. The CDR3 reads CASSDRQGSNDYGYTF. CDR3 in DNA: TGTGCCAGCAGTGACAGGCAGGGCAGCAATGACTATGGCTACACCTTC.

The V call is TRBV9, the J call TRBJ1-2; the D is unclear. The CDR3 has 13 residues. Trimming left V 0 bases short and J 8 bases short, with 11 bases between. Germline CDR1 and CDR2: SGDLS and YYNGEE. CDR3 in amino acids: CASSVANGRGYTF. CDR3 DNA: TGTGCCAGCAGCGTAGCCAACGGGAGGGGCTACACCTTC.

The chain couples TRBV30 to TRBJ2-5; 9 positions agree with TRBD1. V gave up 2 bases and J gave up 5 bases; unmatched junction bases: 12. Germline V CDR1 and CDR2: GTSNPN, SVGIG (reference sequence). CDR3 length equals 16 residues. CDR3 in amino acids: CAWSPGTGNVRETQYF. CDR3 DNA: TGTGCCTGGAGTCCTGGGACAGGGAATGTAAGGGAGACCCAGTACTTC.

This clone occurred a few times. V usage is TRBV11-2 and J usage is TRBJ2-7; TRBD1 matches 7 bases. CDR1 is SGHAT and CDR2 is FQNNGV in the germline V gene. The V and J ends lost 2 bases and 2 bases, in that order; junction bases with no gene match: 6. The CDR3 length is 15 residues. The CDR3 region has the DNA TGTGCCAGCAGCTTATCGACAGGGAGTCCCTACGAGCAGTACTTC. Amino acids: CASSLSTGSPYEQYF.

The CDR3, as DNA: TGTGCCAGCAGCTTAGGGACTAGCTTAGCCTACGAGCAGTACTTC. It encodes CASSLGTSLAYEQYF. The rearrangement joins TRBV11-3 to TRBJ2-7; 8 bases agree with TRBD2. Trimming took 1 base from V and 2 from J; bases not matched to a gene: 4. Germline loops: CDR1 SGHNT, CDR2 YENEEA. This CDR3 is built from 15 residues. Supplemented by reference TRBV11-3 and TRBJ2-7, the full variable domain reads EAGVVQSPRYKIIEKKQPVAFWCNPISGHNTLYWYLQNLGQGPELLIRYENEEAVDDSQLPKDRFSAERLKGVDSTLKIQPAELGDSAVYLCASSLGTSLAYEQYFGPGTRLTVT.

This clone was observed once. This chain joins TRBV7-9 and TRBJ1-1; D ambiguous. Germline-derived CDR1 and CDR2 are SEHNR and FQNEAQ (reference sequence). Trimming cost V 5 bases and J 4 bases, with 5 bases left between them. This CDR3 is built from 11 residues. CDR3 sequence (DNA): TGTGCCAGCAGCGGGTTCACTGAAGCTTTCTTT. Its protein is CASSGFTEAFF. The complete variable domain, with remaining parts taken from reference TRBV7-9 and TRBJ1-1, reads DTGVSQNPRHKITKRGQNVTFRCDPISEHNRLYWYRQTLGQGPEFLTYFQNEAQLEKSRLLSDRFSAERPKGSFSTLEIQRTEQGDSAMYLCASSGFTEAFFGQGTRLTVV.

This CDR3 reads CASSFWAYEQYF. The CDR3 nucleotides read TGTGCCAGCAGCTTCTGGGCCTACGAGCAGTACTTC. The genes are TRBV5-6 and TRBJ2-7; no firm D call. V gave up 2 bases and J gave up 2 bases, with 5 bases separating them. Looked up from germline, CDR1 is SGHDT and CDR2 is YYEEEE. The CDR3 consists of 12 residues.

This clone was observed a handful of times. V gene TRBV28 combines with J gene TRBJ1-4, with D perhaps TRBD1 (5 bases). The germline V gene encodes CDR1 MDHEN and CDR2 SYDVKM. V gave up 3 bases and J gave up 4 bases, with 9 bases separating them. The CDR3 is 14 residues long. The CDR3 sequence is CASSFGGVNEKLFF. Written as DNA, the CDR3 is TGTGCCAGCAGTTTTGGGGGGGTTAATGAAAAACTGTTTTTT. The full variable domain, with the rest looked up from reference TRBV28 and TRBJ1-4, is DVKVTQSSRYLVKRTGEKVFLECVQDMDHENMFWYRQDPGLGLRLIYFSYDVKMKEKGDIPEGYSVSREKKERFSLILESASTNQTSMYLCASSFGGVNEKLFFGSGTQLSVL.

This clone was seen just once. The V and J genes are TRBV4-1 and TRBJ1-4; D not certain. The germline V gene encodes CDR1 MGHRA and CDR2 YSYEKL. CDR3 length equals 15 residues. The V end lost 1 base, the J end lost 6 bases, and 12 bases lay between the germline ends. The CDR3 coding sequence is TGCGCCAGCAGCCAAGGCGGGAGGAGCGATGAAAAACTGTTTTTT. The encoded protein is CASSQGGRSDEKLFF.

The chain has TRBV6-5 and TRBJ1-5; tentatively, D is TRBD1 (5 bases). Trimming took off 0 bases at V and 4 bases at J, with 10 bases between the two ends. The length of the CDR3 is 15 residues. Germline CDR1 is MNHEY and CDR2 is SVGAGI. The CDR3 DNA follows: TGTGCCAGCAGTTACTCGCCAAGGGGTAATCAGCCCCAGCATTTT. Translated: CASSYSPRGNQPQHF.

The chain uses TRBV7-9 and TRBJ2-3; D might be TRBD2 (6 bases). CDR3 size: 14 residues. With 5 bases removed from V and 8 bases from J, the gap between germline ends came to 17 bases. Per germline, CDR1 SEHNR and CDR2 FQNEAQ (reference sequence). The CDR3 region is CASSPGTFTGTQYF. The DNA of the CDR3 is TGTGCCAGCAGCCCCGGGACTTTCACCGGTACGCAGTATTTT.

CDR3 nucleotides: TGTGCCAGCAGCCGACCGGGACAGTACTCCTACGAGCAGTACTTC. Amino acids: CASSRPGQYSYEQYF. The rearrangement uses TRBV5-4 and TRBJ2-7; 7 nucleotides match TRBD1. The CDR3 spans 15 residues. Germline CDR1 reads SGHNT; CDR2 reads YYREEE (reference sequence). The junction had 7 bases not matched to a gene; V was cut back by 4 bases and J by 0 bases.